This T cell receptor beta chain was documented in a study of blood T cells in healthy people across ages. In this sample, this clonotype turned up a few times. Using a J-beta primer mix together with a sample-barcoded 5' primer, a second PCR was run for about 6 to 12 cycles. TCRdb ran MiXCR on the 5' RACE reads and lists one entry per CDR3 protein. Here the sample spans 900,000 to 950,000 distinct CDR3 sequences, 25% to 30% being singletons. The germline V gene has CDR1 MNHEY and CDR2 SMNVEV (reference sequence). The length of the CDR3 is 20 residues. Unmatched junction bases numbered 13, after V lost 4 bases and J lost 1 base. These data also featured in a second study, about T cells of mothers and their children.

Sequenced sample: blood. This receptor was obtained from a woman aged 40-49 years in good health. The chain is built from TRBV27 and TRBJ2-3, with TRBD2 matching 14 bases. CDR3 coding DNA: TGTGCCAGCAGTTCTAGAACCCGACTAGCGGGGGGGCGGGGCACAGATACGCAGTATTTT. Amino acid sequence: CASSSRTRLAGGRGTDTQYF.